This T cell receptor beta chain emerged from a study of beta chain features in type 1 diabetes. V trimming: 0 bases; J trimming: 4 bases; junction bases outside the gene matches: 5. The length of the CDR3 is 16 residues. CDR1 is SGDLS, CDR2 YYNGEE, per germline. Every isolated RNA sample was fully reverse transcribed, so sequencing captured expressed TCRB transcripts. Assay: immunoSEQ multiplex PCR; the TCRdb copy retains only in-frame clones and omits some. Among 53,000 or so clones listed, 50% to 75% were seen once. Study findings and constraints: Whether TCRB rearrangement is influenced by HLA type went unresolved here. The similarity of naive, central memory and Treg TCRB repertoires appeared greater among patients than among healthy donors. Shorter TCRB CDR3s, moderately but significantly so, were found in Type 1 diabetes patients in all four CD4+ subsets.

In regard to this clone: Its matching antigen is unknown.

Sequencing was performed on stem cell memory CD4+ T cells from blood. The rearrangement uses TRBV9 and TRBJ2-1; 9 bases align to TRBD2. The receptor comes from a woman younger than 45 with type 1 diabetes. The CDR3 nucleotides are TGTGCCAGCAGCGTAGTTTTAGCGGGAGAGTACAATGAGCAGTTCTTC. Translated: CASSVVLAGEYNEQFF. The whole variable domain, filled in from reference TRBV9 and TRBJ2-1, reads DSGVTQTPKHLITATGQRVTLRCSPRSGDLSVYWYQQSLDQGLQFLIQYYNGEERAKGNILERFSAQQFPDLHSELNLSSLELGDSALYFCASSVVLAGEYNEQFFGPGTRLTVL.